The rows below give T cell receptor beta chains drawn from one sample of a study of T cell repertoires in cytomegalovirus infection. TCRdb analysed the reads with MiXCR anew, one entry per CDR3 protein. This sample has around 550,000 distinct CDR3 sequences; around 27% occur once, and the top ten carry around 14%. The specimen was PBMCs. These receptors all stem from a human donor in good health (CMV status not recorded). Some clones in this sample may be carry-over from other donors' samples. Each CDR3 is given with its conserved first and last residue. A D gene is named only where the DNA matches it firmly. Clone size is shown for a subset of rows, as once, few, many or a class of expanded clone.

size	V	J	D	CDR3	DNA
.	TRBV6-6	TRBJ2-3	.	CASSNRGAGVSTDTQYF	TGTGCCAGCAGTAACAGGGGTGCGGGAGTTTCCACAGATACGCAGTATTTT
many	TRBV7-2	TRBJ1-1	.	CASSLERSLNTEAFF	TGTGCCAGCAGCTTAGAAAGGTCCCTAAACACTGAAGCTTTCTTT
.	TRBV12-3/TRBV12-4	TRBJ1-4	.	CASSLGQANEKLFF	TGTGCCAGCAGTTTAGGACAGGCTAATGAAAAACTGTTTTTT
many	TRBV7-6	TRBJ2-3	.	CASSKGGGGRTDTQYF	TGTGCCAGCAGCAAGGGCGGGGGCGGCCGCACAGATACGCAGTATTTT
many	TRBV7-2	TRBJ2-7	.	CASSPTSPSYEQYF	TGTGCCAGCAGCCCCACTAGCCCGTCCTACGAGCAGTACTTC
many	TRBV6-1	TRBJ1-6	.	CASRLYNSPLHF	TGTGCCAGCAGACTGTATAATTCACCCCTCCACTTT
once	TRBV5-4	TRBJ2-5	.	CASSLVASSGETQYF	TGTGCCAGCAGCTTGGTAGCGTCATCAGGAGAGACCCAGTACTTC
.	TRBV9	TRBJ1-5	TRBD1	CASSLGQVSNQPQHF	TGTGCCAGCAGCCTCGGACAGGTTAGCAATCAGCCCCAGCATTTT
.	TRBV29-1	TRBJ2-7	TRBD2	CSVRSRLADYEQYF	TGCAGCGTCCGCTCAAGACTAGCAGATTACGAGCAGTACTTC
.	TRBV12-3/TRBV12-4	TRBJ1-1	.	CASSLLTGKAFF	TGTGCCAGCAGTTTATTGACAGGAAAAGCTTTCTTT
many	TRBV7-8	TRBJ1-1	TRBD1	CASSISQGADTEAFF	TGTGCCAGCAGCATCTCACAGGGGGCGGACACTGAAGCTTTCTTT
.	TRBV28	TRBJ1-5	.	CASIQGDQPQHF	TGTGCCAGCATTCAGGGAGATCAGCCCCAGCATTTT
.	TRBV7-3	TRBJ1-2	.	CASSGSGEYGYTF	TGTGCCAGCAGCGGAAGCGGGGAGTATGGCTACACCTTC
many	TRBV7-2	TRBJ1-2	.	CASSARLYGYTF	TGTGCCAGCAGCGCTCGACTCTATGGCTACACCTTC
.	TRBV27	TRBJ1-3	.	CASTEVMRQISGNTIYF	TGTGCCAGCACTGAGGTGATGAGGCAAATCTCTGGAAACACCATATATTTT
.	TRBV28	TRBJ2-5	.	CASSLNGQFETQYF	TGTGCCAGCAGTTTAAACGGACAATTTGAGACCCAGTACTTC
.	TRBV7-2	TRBJ2-7	.	CASSLKRPYEQYF	TGTGCCAGCAGCCTAAAAAGACCCTACGAGCAGTACTTC
.	TRBV7-6	TRBJ2-3	TRBD1	CASSFGTGFTDTQYF	TGTGCCAGCAGCTTCGGGACAGGGTTCACAGATACGCAGTATTTT
few	TRBV6-2/TRBV6-3	TRBJ2-1	.	CASTYVPEAHEQFF	TGTGCCAGCACCTATGTACCCGAAGCCCATGAGCAGTTCTTC
few	TRBV14	TRBJ2-1	.	CASSQEVVWYNEQFF	TGTGCCAGCAGCCAAGAGGTCGTATGGTACAATGAGCAGTTCTTC
.	TRBV4-2	TRBJ2-2	TRBD2	CASSQDAGGRVGGGELFF	TGTGCCAGCAGCCAAGATGCGGGAGGGAGGGTTGGAGGCGGGGAGCTGTTTTTT
.	TRBV4-3	TRBJ1-2	.	CASSIQDRHVNYGYTF	TGCGCCAGCAGCATCCAGGACAGACATGTTAACTATGGCTACACCTTC
.	TRBV20-1	TRBJ2-1	TRBD2	CSASKFGTNDNEQFF	TGCAGTGCCTCAAAGTTCGGGACTAACGACAATGAGCAGTTCTTC
.	TRBV7-2	TRBJ2-1	.	CASSPGRRQYDNEQFF	TGTGCCAGCAGCCCTGGTCGGCGGCAATACGACAATGAGCAGTTCTTC
few	TRBV6-2/TRBV6-3	TRBJ1-2	TRBD1	CATYARTGKRHGYTF	TGTGCCACCTACGCCCGGACAGGGAAACGGCACGGCTACACCTTC
few	TRBV10-3	TRBJ2-7	TRBD2	CAILEPGGVEQYF	TGTGCCATCCTCGAACCCGGGGGGGTCGAGCAGTACTTC
.	TRBV30	TRBJ1-1	TRBD1	CAWSGTGNTEAFF	TGTGCCTGGAGTGGGACAGGGAACACTGAAGCTTTCTTT
.	TRBV6-2/TRBV6-3	TRBJ2-1	TRBD1	CASSYTPTGFNEQFF	TGTGCCAGCAGTTACACCCCGACAGGGTTCAATGAGCAGTTCTTC
.	TRBV6-8	TRBJ2-2	.	CASRALVDTGELFF	TGTGCCAGCAGGGCCCTAGTGGACACCGGGGAGCTGTTTTTT
once	TRBV11-3	TRBJ2-1	TRBD1	CASSLGDRDVEQFF	TGTGCCAGCAGCTTAGGGGACAGGGATGTAGAGCAGTTCTTC
few	TRBV7-2	TRBJ2-3	TRBD2	CASSFRTSPADTQYF	TGTGCCAGCAGCTTTCGGACTAGTCCAGCAGATACGCAGTATTTT
.	TRBV25-1	TRBJ2-5	TRBD2	CASSSSSGTETQYF	TGTGCCAGCAGTTCTTCTAGCGGGACGGAGACCCAGTACTTC
few	TRBV11-2	TRBJ2-1	.	CASSLSPGGGNEQFF	TGTGCCAGCAGCTTAAGTCCAGGGGGAGGCAATGAGCAGTTCTTC
few	TRBV7-2	TRBJ2-2	.	CASSATRNTGELFF	TGTGCCAGCAGCGCTACTAGAAACACCGGGGAGCTGTTTTTT
.	TRBV7-9	TRBJ2-1	.	CASSSRQQPLDGFNEQFF	TGTGCCAGCAGCTCTCGCCAACAACCGCTAGACGGGTTCAATGAGCAGTTCTTC
few	TRBV6-2/TRBV6-3	TRBJ2-1	TRBD2	CASREREGPAYNEQFF	TGTGCCAGCAGGGAGCGGGAGGGCCCGGCCTACAATGAGCAGTTCTTC
.	TRBV7-3	TRBJ2-3	.	CASSLRPITSTDTQYF	TGTGCCAGCAGCTTAAGGCCCATTACTAGCACAGATACGCAGTATTTT
few	TRBV6-1	TRBJ1-1	.	CASSLRGNIHYEAFF	TGTGCCAGCAGTCTCAGGGGAAACATCCATTATGAAGCTTTCTTT
.	TRBV25-1	TRBJ2-1	.	CASSELGDEQFF	TGTGCCAGCAGTGAATTAGGCGATGAGCAGTTCTTC
few	TRBV6-2/TRBV6-3	TRBJ2-7	.	CASSLDTLGEQYF	TGTGCCAGCAGTTTAGACACCCTGGGCGAGCAGTACTTC
once	TRBV6-2/TRBV6-3	TRBJ1-1	.	CASSLERTEAFF	TGTGCCAGCAGTTTGGAAAGAACTGAAGCTTTCTTT
.	TRBV28	TRBJ2-7	.	CASGPLGQYEQYF	TGTGCCAGCGGACCCCTCGGACAGTACGAGCAGTACTTC
.	TRBV6-5	TRBJ1-1	TRBD1	CASSPDRGAAPNTEAFF	TGTGCCAGCAGTCCAGACAGGGGGGCAGCTCCGAACACTGAAGCTTTCTTT
few	TRBV7-6	TRBJ1-1	.	CASSLEVGNRGTEAFF	TGTGCCAGCAGCTTAGAGGTCGGGAACAGAGGGACTGAAGCTTTCTTT
few	TRBV7-2	TRBJ2-5	TRBD2	CASSLPGLAGDPETQYF	TGTGCCAGCAGCTTACCGGGACTAGCGGGAGATCCAGAGACCCAGTACTTC
many	TRBV6-2/TRBV6-3	TRBJ2-1	.	CASSELNEQFF	TGTGCCAGCAGCGAGCTGAATGAGCAGTTCTTC
.	TRBV15	TRBJ1-4	.	CATSRRAGNEKLFF	TGTGCCACCAGCCGCCGGGCGGGAAATGAAAAACTGTTTTTT
.	TRBV4-1	TRBJ2-1	TRBD2	CASSVPGLAGREQFF	TGCGCCAGCAGCGTACCGGGACTAGCGGGACGGGAGCAGTTCTTC
.	TRBV27	TRBJ1-1	.	CASSLLAGLNTEAFF	TGTGCCAGCAGTTTATTAGCAGGGCTGAACACTGAAGCTTTCTTT
few	TRBV14	TRBJ2-2	.	CASSQDGAGELFF	TGTGCCAGCAGCCAAGACGGCGCCGGGGAGCTGTTTTTT
few	TRBV19	TRBJ2-5	TRBD2	CASSIGLAEGQETQYF	TGTGCCAGTAGTATCGGTCTAGCGGAGGGCCAAGAGACCCAGTACTTC
once	TRBV9	TRBJ2-2	.	CASSPLGSAGELFF	TGTGCCAGCAGCCCCCTGGGATCGGCGGGGGAGCTGTTTTTT
.	TRBV14	TRBJ2-5	TRBD1	CASSDRTGQETQYF	TGTGCCAGCAGCGACCGGACAGGCCAAGAGACCCAGTACTTC
.	TRBV19	TRBJ2-1	.	CASSILEDEQFF	TGTGCCAGTAGTATACTAGAGGATGAGCAGTTCTTC
.	TRBV11-2	TRBJ2-1	.	CASSLVGGAGGNEQFF	TGTGCCAGCAGCTTAGTAGGGGGGGCAGGGGGCAATGAGCAGTTCTTC
.	TRBV7-2	TRBJ2-3	TRBD1	CASSLSPQGADTQYF	TGTGCCAGCAGCTTATCCCCCCAGGGGGCGGATACGCAGTATTTT
.	TRBV5-4	TRBJ1-4	TRBD1	CASSLGDRGGEKLFF	TGTGCCAGCAGCTTGGGCGACAGGGGTGGTGAAAAACTGTTTTTT